The clone carrying this T cell receptor beta chain was seen once. The data stem from a study of blood T cell repertoires in COVID-19. About the study: Sources were T cells, B-cell-depleted T cells, or PBMCs; the material itself was cDNA or gDNA.

The repertoire was sequenced with immunoSEQ multiplex PCR; TCRdb's copy has only in-frame clones and lacks some. The profile shows some 77,000 clones, 90% of them singletons. The V segment lost 5 bases and the J segment 2 bases; nucleotides outside the gene matches: 5. This CDR3 is built from 16 residues. Germline V gene lookup returns CDR1 MDHEN and CDR2 SYDVKM. Sequencing was done on a sample of peripheral blood. The chain has TRBV28 and TRBJ2-3; 12 bases match TRBD1. The clonotype comes from a woman of 80 years or more with active or convalescent COVID-19. The CDR3 DNA follows: TGTGCCAGCAGTACCCGGGACAGGGGGCCCACAGATACGCAGTATTTT. Amino acid sequence: CASSTRDRGPTDTQYF.